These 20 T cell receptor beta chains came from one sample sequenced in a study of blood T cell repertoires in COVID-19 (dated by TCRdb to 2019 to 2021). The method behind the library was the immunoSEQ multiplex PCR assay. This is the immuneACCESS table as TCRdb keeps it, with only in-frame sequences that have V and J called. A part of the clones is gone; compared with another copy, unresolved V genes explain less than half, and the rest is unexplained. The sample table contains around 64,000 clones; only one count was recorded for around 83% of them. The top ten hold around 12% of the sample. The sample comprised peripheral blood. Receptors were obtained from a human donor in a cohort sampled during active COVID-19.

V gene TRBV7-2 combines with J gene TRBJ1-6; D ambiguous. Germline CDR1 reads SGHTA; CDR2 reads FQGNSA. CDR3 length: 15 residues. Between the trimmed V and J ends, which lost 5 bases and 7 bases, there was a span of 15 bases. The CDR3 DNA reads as TGTGCCAGCAGCCTCAACCCGGGGAAAAATTCACCCCTCCACTTT. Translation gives CASSLNPGKNSPLHF.

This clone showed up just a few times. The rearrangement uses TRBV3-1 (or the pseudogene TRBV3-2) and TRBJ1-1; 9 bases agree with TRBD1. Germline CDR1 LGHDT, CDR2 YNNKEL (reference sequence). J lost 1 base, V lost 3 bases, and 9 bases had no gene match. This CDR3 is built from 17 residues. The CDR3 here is CASSQRTTGGRNTEAFF. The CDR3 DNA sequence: TGTGCCAGCAGCCAGAGAACTACAGGGGGCAGGAACACTGAAGCTTTCTTT.

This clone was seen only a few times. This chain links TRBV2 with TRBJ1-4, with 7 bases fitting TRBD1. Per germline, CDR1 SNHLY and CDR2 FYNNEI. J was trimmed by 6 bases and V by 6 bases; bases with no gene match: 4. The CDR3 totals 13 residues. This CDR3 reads CASRRDRDEKLFF. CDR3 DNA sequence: TGTGCCAGCAGACGGGACAGAGATGAAAAACTGTTTTTT.

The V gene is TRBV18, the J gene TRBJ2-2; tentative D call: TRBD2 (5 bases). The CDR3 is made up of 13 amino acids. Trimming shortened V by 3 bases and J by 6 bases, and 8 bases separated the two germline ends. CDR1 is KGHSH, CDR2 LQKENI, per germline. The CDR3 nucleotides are TGTGCCAGCTCACCGACCGGGGCCGGGGAGCTGTTTTTT. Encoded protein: CASSPTGAGELFF.

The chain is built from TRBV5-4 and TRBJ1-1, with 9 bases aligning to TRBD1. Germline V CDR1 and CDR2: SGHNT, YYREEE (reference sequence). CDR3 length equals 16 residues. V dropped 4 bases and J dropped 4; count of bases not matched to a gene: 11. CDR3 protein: CASSTTGTGFGTEAFF. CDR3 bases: TGTGCCAGCAGCACAACCGGGACAGGGTTTGGCACTGAAGCTTTCTTT.

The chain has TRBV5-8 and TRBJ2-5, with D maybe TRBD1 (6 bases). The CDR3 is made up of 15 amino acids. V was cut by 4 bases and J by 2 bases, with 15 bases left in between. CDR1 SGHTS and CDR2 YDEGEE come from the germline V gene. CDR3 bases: TGTGCCAGCAGCCCTAGCAGAAGGGGGCAAGAGACCCAGTACTTC. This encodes CASSPSRRGQETQYF. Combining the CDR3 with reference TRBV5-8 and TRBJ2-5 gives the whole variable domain EAGVTQSPTHLIKTRGQQATLRCSPISGHTSVYWYQQALGLGLQFLLWYDEGEERNRGNFPPRFSGRQFPNYSSELNVNALELEDSALYLCASSPSRRGQETQYFGPGTRLLVL.

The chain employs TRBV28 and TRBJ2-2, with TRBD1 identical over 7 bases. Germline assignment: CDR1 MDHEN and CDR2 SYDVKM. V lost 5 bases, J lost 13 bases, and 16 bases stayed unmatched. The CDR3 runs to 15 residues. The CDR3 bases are TGTGCCAGCAGTATTTCTCGAGACAGGGAAACTTGGCTGTTTTTT. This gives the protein CASSISRDRETWLFF.

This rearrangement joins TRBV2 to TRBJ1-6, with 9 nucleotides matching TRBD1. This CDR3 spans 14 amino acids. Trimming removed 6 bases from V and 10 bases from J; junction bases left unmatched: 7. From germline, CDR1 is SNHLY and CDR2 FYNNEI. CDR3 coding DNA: TGTGCCAGCAGGAAGGGACAGGGCGACTCACCCCTCCACTTT. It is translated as CASRKGQGDSPLHF.

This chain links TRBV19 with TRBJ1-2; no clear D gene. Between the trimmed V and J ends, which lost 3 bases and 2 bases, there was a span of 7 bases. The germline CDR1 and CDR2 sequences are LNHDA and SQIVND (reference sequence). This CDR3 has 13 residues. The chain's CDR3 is CASSIVANYGYTF. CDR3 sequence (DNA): TGTGCCAGTAGTATTGTTGCGAACTATGGCTACACCTTC. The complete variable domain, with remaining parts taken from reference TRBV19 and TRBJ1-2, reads DGGITQSPKYLFRKEGQNVTLSCEQNLNHDAMYWYRQDPGQGLRLIYYSQIVNDFQKGDIAEGYSVSREKKESFPLTVTSAQKNPTAFYLCASSIVANYGYTFGSGTRLTVV.

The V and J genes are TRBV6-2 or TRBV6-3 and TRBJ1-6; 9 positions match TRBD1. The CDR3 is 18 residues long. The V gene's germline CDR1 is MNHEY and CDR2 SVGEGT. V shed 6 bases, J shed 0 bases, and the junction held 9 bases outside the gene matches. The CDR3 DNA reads TGTGCCAGCAGCGACAGGGGGTTTCCGAGCTCCTATAATTCACCCCTCCACTTT. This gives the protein CASSDRGFPSSYNSPLHF.

The CDR3 region has the DNA TGTGCCAGCACGCGTCGGGAATTGGGGACCTTC. It translates to CASTRRELGTF. V usage is TRBV2 and J usage is TRBJ1-2; D gene uncertain. This CDR3 has 11 residues. V was trimmed by 7 bases and J by 14 bases, leaving 17 bases between them. Germline values: CDR1 SNHLY, CDR2 FYNNEI.

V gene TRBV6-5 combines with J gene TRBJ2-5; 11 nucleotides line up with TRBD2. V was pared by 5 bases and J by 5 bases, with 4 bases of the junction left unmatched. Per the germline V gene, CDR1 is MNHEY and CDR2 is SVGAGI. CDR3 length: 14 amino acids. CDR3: CASSLSGGAETQYF. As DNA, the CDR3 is TGTGCCAGCAGTCTTAGCGGGGGGGCTGAGACCCAGTACTTC.

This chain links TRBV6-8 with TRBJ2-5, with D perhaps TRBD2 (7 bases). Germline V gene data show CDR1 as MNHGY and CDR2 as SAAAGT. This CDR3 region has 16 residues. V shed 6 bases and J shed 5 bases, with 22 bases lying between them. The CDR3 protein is CASSPPGGGGWETQYF. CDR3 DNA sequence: TGTGCCAGCAGCCCCCCGGGAGGAGGGGGATGGGAGACCCAGTACTTC.

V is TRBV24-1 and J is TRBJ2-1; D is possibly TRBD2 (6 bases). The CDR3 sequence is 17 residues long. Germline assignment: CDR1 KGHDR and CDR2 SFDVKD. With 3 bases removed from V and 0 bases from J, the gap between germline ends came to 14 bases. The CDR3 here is CATSDPGGGSSYNEQFF. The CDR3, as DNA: TGTGCCACCAGTGATCCCGGGGGTGGAAGCTCCTACAATGAGCAGTTCTTC.

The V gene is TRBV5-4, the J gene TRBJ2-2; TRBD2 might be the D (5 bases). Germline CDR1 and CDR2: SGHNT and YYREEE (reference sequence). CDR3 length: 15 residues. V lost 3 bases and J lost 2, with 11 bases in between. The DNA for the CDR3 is TGTGCCAGCAGCTCCCGGGGTCATAACACCGGGGAGCTGTTTTTT. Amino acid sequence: CASSSRGHNTGELFF.

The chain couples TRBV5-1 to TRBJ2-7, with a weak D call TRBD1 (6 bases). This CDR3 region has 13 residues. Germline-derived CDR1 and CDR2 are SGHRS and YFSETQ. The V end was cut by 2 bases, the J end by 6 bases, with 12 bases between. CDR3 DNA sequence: TGCGCCAGCAGCTTCCCAGGGACAAGCGAGCAGTACTTC. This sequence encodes CASSFPGTSEQYF.

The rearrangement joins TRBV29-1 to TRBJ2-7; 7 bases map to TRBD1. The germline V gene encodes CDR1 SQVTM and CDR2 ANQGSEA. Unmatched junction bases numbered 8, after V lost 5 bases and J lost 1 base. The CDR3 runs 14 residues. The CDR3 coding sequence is TGCAGCGTTCAAAGACAGGGTGGATCCTACGAGCAGTACTTC. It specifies CSVQRQGGSYEQYF.

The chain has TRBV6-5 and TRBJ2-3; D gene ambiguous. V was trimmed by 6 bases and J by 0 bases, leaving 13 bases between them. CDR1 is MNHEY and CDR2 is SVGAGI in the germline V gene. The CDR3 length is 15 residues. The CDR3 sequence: CASRKTYSSTDTQYF. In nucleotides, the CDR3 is TGTGCCAGCAGAAAGACATACTCTAGCACAGATACGCAGTATTTT.

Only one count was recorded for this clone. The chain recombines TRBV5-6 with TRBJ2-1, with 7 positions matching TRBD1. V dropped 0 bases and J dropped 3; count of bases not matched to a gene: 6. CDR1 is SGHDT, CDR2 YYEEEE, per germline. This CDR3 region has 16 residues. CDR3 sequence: CASSLEVGGYYNEQFF. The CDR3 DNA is TGTGCCAGCAGCTTGGAGGTAGGGGGCTACTACAATGAGCAGTTCTTC.

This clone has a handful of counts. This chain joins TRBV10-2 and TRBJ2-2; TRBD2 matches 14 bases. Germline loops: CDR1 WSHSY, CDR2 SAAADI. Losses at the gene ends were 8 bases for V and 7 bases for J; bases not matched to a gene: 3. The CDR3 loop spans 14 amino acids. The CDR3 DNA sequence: TGCGCCAGCGGGACTAGCGGGGGTGACGGGGAGCTGTTTTTT. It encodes CASGTSGGDGELFF.